This record covers a single T cell receptor beta chain. Its matching antigen is unknown. A read error may account for a junction end that differs from germline. This entry is derived from a study of Ad26.COV2.S vaccination and SARS-CoV-2 variants. Study-wide points: Using TCR breadth and depth analyses may have led to underestimated total T cell responses. Similar non-spike TCR breadth was seen in vaccine and placebo recipients.

Treatment reported: roughly 19 received Ad26.COV2.S at low or high dose, single or two shots; roughly five received placebo; per-sample allocation not given. Day 63 following the first vaccine or placebo injection was when the samples were taken. At a Boston site, the person donating was an adult of 18-55 years. It was Wuhan-strain SARS-CoV-2 spike that the Ad26 vaccine vector expressed. Assay: immunoSEQ multiplex PCR; the TCRdb copy retains only in-frame clones and omits some. The table includes 410,000 or so clones, 92% detected once. The sample consisted of peripheral blood, taken in a trial of Ad26.COV2.S vaccine versus placebo. This TCR was sampled from a person aged 18 to 65 who received the Ad26.COV2.S COVID-19 vaccine or a placebo.

DNA for the CDR3: TGCGCATCGGGGACAGGTTTTTACGAGCAGTACTTC. This codes for CASGTGFYEQYF. This chain connects TRBV2 to TRBJ2-7, with TRBD1 matching 8 bases. CDR1 is SNHLY, CDR2 FYNNEI, per germline. This CDR3 comprises 12 residues.